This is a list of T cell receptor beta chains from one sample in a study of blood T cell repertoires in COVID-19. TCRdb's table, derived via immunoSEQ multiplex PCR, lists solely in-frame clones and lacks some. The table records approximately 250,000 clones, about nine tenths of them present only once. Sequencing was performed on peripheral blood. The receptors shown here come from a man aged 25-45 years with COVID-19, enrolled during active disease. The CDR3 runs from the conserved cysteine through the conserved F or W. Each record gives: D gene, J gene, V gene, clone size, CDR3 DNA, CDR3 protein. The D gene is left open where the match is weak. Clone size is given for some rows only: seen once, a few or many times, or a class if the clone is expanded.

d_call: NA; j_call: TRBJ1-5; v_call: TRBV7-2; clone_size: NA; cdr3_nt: TGTGCCAGCGGGCTCCGCCCCGACAGCCAGAATCAGCCCCAGCATTTT; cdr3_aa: CASGLRPDSQNQPQHF
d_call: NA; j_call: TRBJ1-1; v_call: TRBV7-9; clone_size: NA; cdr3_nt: TGTGCCAGCAGCCCTCTGGCGGGGTACACTGAAGCTTTCTTT; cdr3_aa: CASSPLAGYTEAFF
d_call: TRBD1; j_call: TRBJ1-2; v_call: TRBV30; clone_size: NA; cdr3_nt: TGTGCCTGGAGCGCCGGGACAGGGGACGGAGGCTACACCTTC; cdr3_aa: CAWSAGTGDGGYTF
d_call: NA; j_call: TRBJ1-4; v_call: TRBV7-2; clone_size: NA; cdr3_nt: TGTGCCAGCAGCCGCATCCCCTCAGGGTGGGGTGAAAAACTGTTTTTT; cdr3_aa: CASSRIPSGWGEKLFF
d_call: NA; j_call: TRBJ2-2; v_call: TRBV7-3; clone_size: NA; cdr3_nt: TGTGCCAGCAGCTTAACTAGAGGGACCGGGGAGCTGTTTTTT; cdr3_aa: CASSLTRGTGELFF
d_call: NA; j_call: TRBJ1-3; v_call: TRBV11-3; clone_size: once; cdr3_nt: TGTGCCAGCAGCTTGGGGCAGGTCGGAAACACCATATATTTT; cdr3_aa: CASSLGQVGNTIYF
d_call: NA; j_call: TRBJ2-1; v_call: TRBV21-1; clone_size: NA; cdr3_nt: TGTGCCAGCAGCCCTGGACTAGCGGGGGGGAGATACAATGAGCAGTTCTTC; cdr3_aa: CASSPGLAGGRYNEQFF
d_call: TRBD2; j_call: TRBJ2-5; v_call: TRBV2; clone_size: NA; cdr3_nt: TGTGCCAGCAGTGCTCCTAGCGGAAAGATCCAAGAGACCCAGTACTTC; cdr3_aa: CASSAPSGKIQETQYF
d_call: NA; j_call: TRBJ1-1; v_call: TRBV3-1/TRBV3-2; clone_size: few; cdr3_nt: TGTGCCAGCAGCCAAGTCACAGGTGAAGCTTTCTTT; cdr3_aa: CASSQVTGEAFF
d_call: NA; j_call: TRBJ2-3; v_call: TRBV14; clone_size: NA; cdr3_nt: TGTGCCAGCAGCCAAGGAGAAGATACGCAGTATTTT; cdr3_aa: CASSQGEDTQYF
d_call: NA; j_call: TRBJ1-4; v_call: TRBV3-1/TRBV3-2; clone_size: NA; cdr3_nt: TGTGCCAGCAGCCAAGACCTGAATGAAAAACTGTTTTTT; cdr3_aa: CASSQDLNEKLFF
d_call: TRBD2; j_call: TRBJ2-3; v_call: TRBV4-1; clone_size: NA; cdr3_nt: TGCGCCAGCAGCCAAGACCCTAGCGGGGGGCTCAGAACGCAGTATTTT; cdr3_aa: CASSQDPSGGLRTQYF
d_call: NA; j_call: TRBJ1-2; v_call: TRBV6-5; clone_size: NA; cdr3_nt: TGTGCCAGCAGTTACCTAGACAGGCGGTATGGCTACACCTTC; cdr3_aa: CASSYLDRRYGYTF
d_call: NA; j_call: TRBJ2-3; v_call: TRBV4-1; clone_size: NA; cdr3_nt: TGCGCCAGCAGCCAAGGTAACGGGGGGCCCACAGATACGCAGTATTTT; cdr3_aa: CASSQGNGGPTDTQYF
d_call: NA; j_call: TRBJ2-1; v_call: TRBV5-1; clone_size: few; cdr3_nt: TGCGCCAGCAGATCAACAGGCGACCGTTCGGATGAGCAGTTCTTC; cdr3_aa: CASRSTGDRSDEQFF
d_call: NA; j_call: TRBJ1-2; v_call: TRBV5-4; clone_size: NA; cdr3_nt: TGTGCCAGCAGCTTGTCAGGCAATGGCTACACCTTC; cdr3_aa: CASSLSGNGYTF
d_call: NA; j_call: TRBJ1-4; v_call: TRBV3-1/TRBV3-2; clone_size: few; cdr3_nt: TGTGCCAGCAGCCAAGCCTCAGGAGGGGAAAAACTGTTTTTT; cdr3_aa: CASSQASGGEKLFF
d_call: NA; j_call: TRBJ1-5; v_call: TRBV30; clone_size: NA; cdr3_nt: TGTGCCTATGAGAACAGTGGCAATCAGCCCCAGCATTTT; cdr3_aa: CAYENSGNQPQHF
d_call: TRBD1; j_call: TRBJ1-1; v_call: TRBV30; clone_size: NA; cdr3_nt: TGTGCCTGGAGTCGGGACAGGGGAACTGAAGCTTTCTTT; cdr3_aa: CAWSRDRGTEAFF
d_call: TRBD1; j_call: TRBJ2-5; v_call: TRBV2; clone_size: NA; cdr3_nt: TGTGCCAGCAGGGGACAGGGTGAGACCCAGTACTTC; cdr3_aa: CASRGQGETQYF
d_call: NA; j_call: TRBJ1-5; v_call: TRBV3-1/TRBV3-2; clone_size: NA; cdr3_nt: TGTGCCAGCAGCCGGGAGCGGGGCCAGCCCCAGCATTTT; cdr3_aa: CASSRERGQPQHF
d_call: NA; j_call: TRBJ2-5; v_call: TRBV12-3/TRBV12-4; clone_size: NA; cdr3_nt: TGTGCCAGCAGTTCCTTGGAGACCCAGTACTTC; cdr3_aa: CASSSLETQYF
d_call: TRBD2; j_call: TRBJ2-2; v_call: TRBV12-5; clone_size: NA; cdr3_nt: TGTGCTAGTGGTTTGGTCCTAGCGGGGGGCACCGGGGAGCTGTTTTTT; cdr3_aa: CASGLVLAGGTGELFF
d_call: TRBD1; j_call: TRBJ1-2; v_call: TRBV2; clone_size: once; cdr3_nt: TGTGCCAGCAGTGCGGGACAGGGGGCATTCTATGGCTACACCTTC; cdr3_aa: CASSAGQGAFYGYTF
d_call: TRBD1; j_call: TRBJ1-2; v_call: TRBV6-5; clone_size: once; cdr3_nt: TGTGCCAGCAGTTACTCAGGGACAGACAACTATGGCTACACCTTC; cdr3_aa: CASSYSGTDNYGYTF
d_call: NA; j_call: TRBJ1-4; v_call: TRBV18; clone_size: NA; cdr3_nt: TGTGCCAGCTCAACGGGGTCCAATGAAAAACTGTTTTTT; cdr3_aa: CASSTGSNEKLFF
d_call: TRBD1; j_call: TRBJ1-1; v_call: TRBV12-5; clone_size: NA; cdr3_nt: TGTGCTAGTGGTTTGGTGGGACAGGGGGACACTGAAGCTTTCTTT; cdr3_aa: CASGLVGQGDTEAFF
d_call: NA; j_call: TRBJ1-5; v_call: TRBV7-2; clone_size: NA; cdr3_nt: TGTGCCAGCAGCTACACATGGGGGGATAACCAGCCCCAGCATTTT; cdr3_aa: CASSYTWGDNQPQHF
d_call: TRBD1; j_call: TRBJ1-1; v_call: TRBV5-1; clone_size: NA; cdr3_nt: TGCGCCAGCAGCTTGAATGTCGGGACAGCGAACACTGAAGCTTTCTTT; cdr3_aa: CASSLNVGTANTEAFF
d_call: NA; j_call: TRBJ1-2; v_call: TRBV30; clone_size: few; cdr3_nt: TGTGCCTGGAGTCCCCCCCATTTTAACTATGGCTACACCTTC; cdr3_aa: CAWSPPHFNYGYTF
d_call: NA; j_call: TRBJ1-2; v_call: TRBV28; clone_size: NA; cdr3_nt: TGTGCCAGCATCCCCGCATGGGGGCGAGGCTACACCTTC; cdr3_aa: CASIPAWGRGYTF
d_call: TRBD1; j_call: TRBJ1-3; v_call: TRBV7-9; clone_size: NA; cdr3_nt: TGTGCCAGCAGCGATTCCGGACAGGGCCACACCATATATTTT; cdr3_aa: CASSDSGQGHTIYF